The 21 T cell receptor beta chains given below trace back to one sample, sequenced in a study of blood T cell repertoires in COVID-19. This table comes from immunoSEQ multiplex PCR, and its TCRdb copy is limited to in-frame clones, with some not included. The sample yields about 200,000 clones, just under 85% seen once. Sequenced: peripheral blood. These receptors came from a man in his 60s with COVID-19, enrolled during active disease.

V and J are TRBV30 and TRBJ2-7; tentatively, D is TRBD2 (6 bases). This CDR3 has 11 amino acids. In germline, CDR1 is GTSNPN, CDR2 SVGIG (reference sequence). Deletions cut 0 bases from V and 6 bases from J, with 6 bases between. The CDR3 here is CAWSVLAEQYF. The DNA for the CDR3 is TGTGCCTGGAGTGTACTAGCCGAGCAGTACTTC.

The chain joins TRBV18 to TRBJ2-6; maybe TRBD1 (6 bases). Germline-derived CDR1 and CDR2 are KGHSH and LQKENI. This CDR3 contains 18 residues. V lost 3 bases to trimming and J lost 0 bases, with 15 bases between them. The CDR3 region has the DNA TGTGCCAGCTCACCCAACAGGGATACCTACTCTGGGGCCAACGTCCTGACTTTC. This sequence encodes CASSPNRDTYSGANVLTF.

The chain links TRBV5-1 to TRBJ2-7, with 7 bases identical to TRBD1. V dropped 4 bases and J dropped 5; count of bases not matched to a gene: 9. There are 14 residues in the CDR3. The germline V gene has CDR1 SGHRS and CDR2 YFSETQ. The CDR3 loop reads CASSPDRKGHEQYF. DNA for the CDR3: TGCGCCAGCAGCCCGGACAGGAAGGGCCACGAGCAGTACTTC.

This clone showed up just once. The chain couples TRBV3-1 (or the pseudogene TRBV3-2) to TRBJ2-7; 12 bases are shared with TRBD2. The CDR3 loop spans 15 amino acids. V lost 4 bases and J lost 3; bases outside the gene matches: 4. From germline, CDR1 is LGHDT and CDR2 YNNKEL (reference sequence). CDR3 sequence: CASSPGLAGFYEQYF. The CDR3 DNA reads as TGTGCCAGCAGCCCCGGACTAGCGGGATTCTACGAGCAGTACTTC.

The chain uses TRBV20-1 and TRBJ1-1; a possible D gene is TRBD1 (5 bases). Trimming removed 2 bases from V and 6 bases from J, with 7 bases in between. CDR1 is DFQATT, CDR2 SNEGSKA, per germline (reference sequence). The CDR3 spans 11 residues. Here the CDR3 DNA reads TGCAGTGCTAGAAAGGGGTCTGAAGCTTTCTTT. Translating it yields CSARKGSEAFF.

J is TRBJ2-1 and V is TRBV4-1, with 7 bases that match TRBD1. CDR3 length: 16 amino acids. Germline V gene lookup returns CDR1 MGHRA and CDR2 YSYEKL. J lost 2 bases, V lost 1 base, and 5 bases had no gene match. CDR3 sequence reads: CASSQGEGGPYNEQFF. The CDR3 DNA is TGCGCCAGCAGCCAAGGAGAAGGGGGCCCCTACAATGAGCAGTTCTTC.

The CDR3 reads CASSRDMRNQPQHF. The DNA for the CDR3 is TGTGCCAGCAGTAGGGACATGCGCAATCAGCCCCAGCATTTT. The rearrangement joins TRBV6-5 to TRBJ1-5; D possibly corresponds to TRBD1 (6 bases). From germline, CDR1 is MNHEY and CDR2 SVGAGI. Between the trimmed V and J ends, which lost 5 bases and 2 bases, there was a span of 10 bases. CDR3 size: 14 residues.

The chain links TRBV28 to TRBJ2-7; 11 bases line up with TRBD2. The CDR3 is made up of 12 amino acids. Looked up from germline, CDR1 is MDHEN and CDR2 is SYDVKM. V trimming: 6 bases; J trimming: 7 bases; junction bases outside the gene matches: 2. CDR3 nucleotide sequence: TGTGCCAGCAGGACTAGCGGGAAGGAGCAGTACTTC. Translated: CASRTSGKEQYF.

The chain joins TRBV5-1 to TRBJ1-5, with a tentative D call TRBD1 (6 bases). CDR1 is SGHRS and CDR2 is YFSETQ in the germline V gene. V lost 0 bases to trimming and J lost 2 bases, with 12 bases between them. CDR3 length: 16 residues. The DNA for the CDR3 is TGCGCCAGCAGCTTGGGGGGGCAGGAGGGCAATCAGCCCCAGCATTTT. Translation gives CASSLGGQEGNQPQHF.

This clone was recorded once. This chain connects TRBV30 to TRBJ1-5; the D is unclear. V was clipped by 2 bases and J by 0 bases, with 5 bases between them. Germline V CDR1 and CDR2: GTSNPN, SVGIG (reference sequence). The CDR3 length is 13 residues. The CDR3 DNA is TGTGCCTGGAGTTTCAGTAGCAATCAGCCCCAGCATTTT. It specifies CAWSFSSNQPQHF.

For the CDR3, the DNA is TGCAGCGCTAGACAGGGGGCGTATGAAAAACTGTTTTTT. Residues: CSARQGAYEKLFF. The chain carries TRBV29-1 and TRBJ1-4; TRBD1 agrees at 10 bases. Germline V lookup: CDR1 SQVTM, CDR2 ANQGSEA. There are 13 residues in the CDR3. V shed 7 bases, J shed 6 bases, and the junction held 5 bases outside the gene matches.

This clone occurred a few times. CDR3 nucleotide sequence: TGTGCCAGCAGTGACCCCTTCTCTGGACAGGGAAGGTTATACGAGCAGTACTTC. The encoded protein is CASSDPFSGQGRLYEQYF. The chain links TRBV6-4 to TRBJ2-7, with 8 bases that match TRBD1. This CDR3 spans 18 amino acids. V shed 2 bases and J 4 bases; nucleotides not matched to a gene: 16. CDR1 is MRHNA, CDR2 SNTAGT, per germline.

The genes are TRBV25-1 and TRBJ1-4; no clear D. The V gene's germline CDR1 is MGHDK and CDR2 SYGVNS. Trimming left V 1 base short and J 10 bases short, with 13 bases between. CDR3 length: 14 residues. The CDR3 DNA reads TGTGCCAGCAGTGAATTTGGAAGTGGAGGAAAACTGTTTTTT. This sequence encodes CASSEFGSGGKLFF.

DNA of the CDR3: TGTGCCAGCAGCGCCCTACAGGGAAGGGAATACTATGGCTACACCTTC. Amino acids: CASSALQGREYYGYTF. The rearrangement uses TRBV9 and TRBJ1-2; D may be TRBD1 (6 bases). This CDR3 has 16 residues. CDR1 is SGDLS and CDR2 is YYNGEE in the germline V gene. Trimming removed 3 bases at V and 3 bases at J, with 18 bases between.

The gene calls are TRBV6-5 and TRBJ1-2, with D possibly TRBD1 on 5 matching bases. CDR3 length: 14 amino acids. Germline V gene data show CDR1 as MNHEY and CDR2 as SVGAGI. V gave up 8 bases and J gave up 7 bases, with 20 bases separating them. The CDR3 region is CASWELARGSGYTF. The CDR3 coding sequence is TGTGCCAGCTGGGAGCTCGCTCGGGGGAGTGGCTACACCTTC.

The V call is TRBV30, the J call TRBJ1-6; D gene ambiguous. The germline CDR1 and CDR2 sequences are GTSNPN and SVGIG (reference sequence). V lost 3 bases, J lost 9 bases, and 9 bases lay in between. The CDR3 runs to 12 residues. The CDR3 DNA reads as TGTGCCTGGAGCGAGCAGGTTTCACCCCTCCACTTT. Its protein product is CAWSEQVSPLHF. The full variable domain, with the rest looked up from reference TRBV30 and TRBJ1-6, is SQTIHQWPATLVQPVGSPLSLECTVEGTSNPNLYWYRQAAGRGLQLLFYSVGIGQISSEVPQNLSASRPQDRQFILSSKKLLLSDSGFYLCAWSEQVSPLHFGNGTRLTVT.

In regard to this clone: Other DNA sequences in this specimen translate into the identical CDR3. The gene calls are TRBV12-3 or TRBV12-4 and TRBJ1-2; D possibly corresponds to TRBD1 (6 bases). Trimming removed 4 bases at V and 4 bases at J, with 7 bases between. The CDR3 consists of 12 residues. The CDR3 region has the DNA TGTGCCAGCAGTTCGACAGGCTATGGCTACACCTTC. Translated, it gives CASSSTGYGYTF.

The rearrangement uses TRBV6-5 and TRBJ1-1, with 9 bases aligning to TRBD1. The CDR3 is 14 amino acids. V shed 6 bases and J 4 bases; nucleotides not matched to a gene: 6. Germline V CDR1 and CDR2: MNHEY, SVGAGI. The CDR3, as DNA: TGTGCCAGCAGCAGAGACAGGGGGTTCACTGAAGCTTTCTTT. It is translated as CASSRDRGFTEAFF.

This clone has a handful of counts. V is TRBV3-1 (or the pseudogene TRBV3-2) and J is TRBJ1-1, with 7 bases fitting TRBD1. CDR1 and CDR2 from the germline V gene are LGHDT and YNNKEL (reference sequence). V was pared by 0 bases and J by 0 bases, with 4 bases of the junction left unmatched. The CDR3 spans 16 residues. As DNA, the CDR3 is TGTGCCAGCAGCCAAGATATAGGGACAGTGAACACTGAAGCTTTCTTT. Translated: CASSQDIGTVNTEAFF.

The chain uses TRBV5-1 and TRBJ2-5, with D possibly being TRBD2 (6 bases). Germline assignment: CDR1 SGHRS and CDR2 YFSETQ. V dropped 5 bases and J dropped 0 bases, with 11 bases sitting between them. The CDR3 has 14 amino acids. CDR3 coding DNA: TGCGCCAGCAGTTTAGCGGCGTACCAAGAGACCCAGTACTTC. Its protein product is CASSLAAYQETQYF.

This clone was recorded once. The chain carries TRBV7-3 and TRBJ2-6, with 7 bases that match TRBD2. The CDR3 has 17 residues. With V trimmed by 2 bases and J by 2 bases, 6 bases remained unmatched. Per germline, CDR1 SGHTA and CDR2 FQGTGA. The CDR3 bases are TGTGCCAGCAGCTTACAGCAGGGAGGGACTGGGGCCAACGTCCTGACTTTC. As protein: CASSLQQGGTGANVLTF.